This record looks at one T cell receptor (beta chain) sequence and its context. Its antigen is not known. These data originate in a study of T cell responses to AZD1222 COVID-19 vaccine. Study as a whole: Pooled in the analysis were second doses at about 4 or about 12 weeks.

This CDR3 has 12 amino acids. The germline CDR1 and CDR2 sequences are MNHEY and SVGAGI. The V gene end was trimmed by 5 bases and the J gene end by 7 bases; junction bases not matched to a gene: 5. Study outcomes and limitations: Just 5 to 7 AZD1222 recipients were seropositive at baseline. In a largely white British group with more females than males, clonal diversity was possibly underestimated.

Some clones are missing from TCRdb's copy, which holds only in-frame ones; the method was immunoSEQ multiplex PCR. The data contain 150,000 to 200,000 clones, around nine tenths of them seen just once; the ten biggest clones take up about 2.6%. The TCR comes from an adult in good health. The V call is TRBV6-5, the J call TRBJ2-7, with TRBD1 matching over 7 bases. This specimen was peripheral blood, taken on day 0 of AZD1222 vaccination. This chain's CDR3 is CASSKTGREQYF. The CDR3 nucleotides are TGTGCCAGCAGTAAGACAGGGCGGGAGCAGTACTTC.